The 28 T cell receptor beta chains presented below share a single source sample, sequenced in a study of cytomegalovirus exposure and HLA in healthy donors. 13 Jbeta primers and 60 Vbeta primers were used for the PCR. The assay was immunoSEQ multiplex PCR, and TCRdb's table has in-frame clones only and misses some. The sample has tens of thousands of clones; 55% to 80% are singletons. Sequencing was done on a sample of PBMCs. These receptors came from a man aged 40-50 years in good health and CMV-seropositive.

The chain links TRBV19 to TRBJ1-1, with 7 bases that match TRBD1. Germline V CDR1 and CDR2: LNHDA, SQIVND (reference sequence). The CDR3 totals 13 residues. V was clipped by 0 bases and J by 12 bases; unmatched bases: 7. The chain's CDR3 is CASSIDTGARTFF. CDR3 DNA: TGTGCCAGTAGTATAGACACAGGGGCTAGAACTTTCTTT.

The chain joins TRBV30 to TRBJ2-3; tentatively, D is TRBD2 (6 bases). Deletions cut 0 bases from V and 5 bases from J, with 21 bases between. CDR1 GTSNPN and CDR2 SVGIG come from the germline V gene (reference sequence). The CDR3 sequence is 17 residues long. The CDR3 loop is CAWSVGRTFIRRDTQYF. CDR3 nucleotide sequence: TGTGCCTGGAGTGTAGGGAGGACCTTCATTAGGCGAGATACGCAGTATTTT.

This clone was seen repeatedly, ten times or more. The chain is built from TRBV29-1 and TRBJ1-1, with 7 bases that match TRBD1. Trimming took 6 bases from V and 5 from J; bases not matched to a gene: 18. CDR1 is SQVTM and CDR2 is ANQGSEA in the germline V gene. There are 16 residues in the CDR3. CDR3 in DNA: TGCAGCGTCCTACCCCGGGACAGCAATCTGGGGACTGAAGCTTTCTTT. Its protein is CSVLPRDSNLGTEAFF.

The chain links TRBV28 to TRBJ1-5, with 7 bases lining up with TRBD1. The CDR3 extends over 14 amino acids. CDR1 is MDHEN and CDR2 is SYDVKM in the germline V gene. V was pared by 2 bases and J by 16 bases, with 14 bases of the junction left unmatched. CDR3 DNA sequence: TGTGCCAGCAGTTTAAGTACCCCGGGACAGAGGATACATTTT. Its translation: CASSLSTPGQRIHF.

CDR3 DNA: TGTGCCAGCAGCCCTTCGGGAGCTAACTATGGCTACACCTTC. This gives the protein CASSPSGANYGYTF. The chain links TRBV9 to TRBJ1-2; D is uncertain. The CDR3 covers 14 residues. V was pared by 4 bases and J by 0 bases, with 10 bases between. Germline CDR1 SGDLS, CDR2 YYNGEE.

V and J are TRBV28 and TRBJ1-5; the D gene is possibly TRBD1 (6 bases). Trimming pared 3 bases from V and 7 bases from J, leaving 13 bases between. CDR1 and CDR2 from the germline V gene are MDHEN and SYDVKM. This CDR3 has 14 residues. CDR3 residues: CASSLGSRGQPQHF. In DNA form, the CDR3 reads TGTGCCAGCAGTTTGGGTTCCAGGGGCCAGCCCCAGCATTTT.

This clone has more than one count but fewer than ten. The chain combines TRBV5-1 with TRBJ2-3; 9 nucleotides agree with TRBD1. Germline CDR1 SGHRS, CDR2 YFSETQ. The CDR3 totals 15 residues. The trim removed 3 bases at V and 3 bases at J, leaving 5 bases unmatched. The CDR3 region is CASSYGQGITDTQYF. The CDR3 DNA follows: TGCGCCAGCAGCTACGGACAGGGGATAACAGATACGCAGTATTTT.

The chain recombines TRBV15 with TRBJ1-1, with a weak D call TRBD1 (5 bases). The length of the CDR3 is 14 residues. Germline V CDR1 and CDR2: LNHNV, YYDKDF (reference sequence). V lost 8 bases and J 3 bases, leaving 16 bases between the germline ends. The CDR3 region is CATGHPGGDTEAFF. DNA for the CDR3: TGTGCCACCGGACACCCCGGGGGGGACACTGAAGCTTTCTTT.

The rearrangement links TRBV6-6 to TRBJ1-1, with 12 bases aligning to TRBD1. The germline gives CDR1 MNHNY, CDR2 SVGAGI (reference sequence). The V and J ends lost 10 bases and 7 bases, in that order; junction bases with no gene match: 10. The CDR3 covers 14 residues. CDR3 bases: TGTGCCACACGGAGGGGACAGGGGGCTCTTGAAGCTTTCTTT. Protein sequence: CATRRGQGALEAFF.

The V and J genes are TRBV5-1 and TRBJ2-3; a possible D gene is TRBD1 (5 bases). CDR3 length: 15 residues. The V end lost 5 bases, the J end lost 0 bases, and 13 bases lay between the germline ends. Germline loops: CDR1 SGHRS, CDR2 YFSETQ. CDR3 DNA: TGCGCCAGCAGGAACAGAGGACATAGCACAGATACGCAGTATTTT. Protein sequence: CASRNRGHSTDTQYF.

This sequence joins TRBV28 and TRBJ2-3; 9 bases fit TRBD1. Germline CDR1 and CDR2: MDHEN and SYDVKM. V dropped 7 bases and J dropped 1; count of bases not matched to a gene: 3. This CDR3 is 14 amino acids long. The CDR3 spells CASKGQGGTDTQYF. The CDR3 DNA is TGTGCCAGCAAGGGACAGGGAGGCACAGATACGCAGTATTTT.

This rearrangement joins TRBV7-2 to TRBJ1-5; 7 positions agree with TRBD1. This CDR3 has 15 amino acids. Germline V gene data show CDR1 as SGHTA and CDR2 as FQGNSA. The J segment lost 3 bases and the V segment lost 1 base, leaving 3 bases of the junction unmatched. The CDR3 region is CASSLGTGLNQPQHF. The CDR3 DNA is TGTGCCAGCAGCTTAGGGACAGGACTCAATCAGCCCCAGCATTTT.

V usage is TRBV4-1 and J usage is TRBJ2-5, with TRBD2 matching 7 bases. Trimming at V came to 6 bases and at J to 1 base, leaving 8 bases not matched to a gene. The germline gives CDR1 MGHRA, CDR2 YSYEKL. This CDR3 region has 15 residues. The CDR3 DNA follows: TGCGCCAGCAGTCGCCCACGCGGGAGCCAAGAGACCCAGTACTTC. Protein product: CASSRPRGSQETQYF.

This chain connects TRBV19 to TRBJ2-6, with D unresolved. Trimming cost V 5 bases and J 0 bases, with 11 bases left between them. This CDR3 is 16 amino acids long. Germline loops: CDR1 LNHDA, CDR2 SQIVND (reference sequence). CDR3 sequence (DNA): TGTGCCAGTAGTGCAGGTAAAACCTCTGGGGCCAACGTCCTGACTTTC. Protein sequence: CASSAGKTSGANVLTF.

This clone was picked up a small number of times. This sequence joins TRBV7-6 and TRBJ2-4; 7 bases match TRBD1. Germline V gene sequence: CDR1 SGHVS, CDR2 FNYEAQ. After removal of 1 base from V and 7 bases from J, the junction contained 4 bases not matched to a gene. CDR3 length equals 14 residues. The CDR3 sequence: CASSLGGGANIQYF. Written as DNA, the CDR3 is TGTGCCAGCAGCTTAGGAGGGGGCGCGAACATTCAGTACTTC.

This CDR3 is CASSQDSSGTSTDTQYF. The CDR3 DNA is TGCGCCAGCAGCCAAGATTCCAGCGGGACTAGCACAGATACGCAGTATTTT. V gene TRBV4-1 combines with J gene TRBJ2-3; 7 nucleotides align to TRBD2. The CDR3 totals 17 residues. After removal of 0 bases from V and 0 bases from J, the junction contained 6 bases not matched to a gene. Germline loops: CDR1 MGHRA, CDR2 YSYEKL.

This clone has just a few counts. V is TRBV7-2 and J is TRBJ1-1, with 11 nucleotides matching TRBD1. The germline V gene has CDR1 SGHTA and CDR2 FQGNSA. The CDR3 is made up of 15 amino acids. J gave up 6 bases and V 4 bases, and 7 bases lay outside the gene matches. The DNA of the CDR3 is TGTGCCAGCAGCTCCCCGGACAGGGGGCGATCTGAAGCTTTCTTT. Protein sequence: CASSSPDRGRSEAFF. Complete variable domain (other parts from reference TRBV7-2 and TRBJ1-1): GAGVSQSPSNKVTEKGKDVELRCDPISGHTALYWYRQSLGQGLEFLIYFQGNSAPDKSGLPSDRFSAERTGGSVSTLTIQRTQQEDSAVYLCASSSPDRGRSEAFFGQGTRLTVV.

This rearrangement joins TRBV7-3 to TRBJ1-1, with D possibly TRBD1 on 5 matching bases. Germline V lookup: CDR1 SGHTA, CDR2 FQGTGA. Trimming stripped 5 bases from V and 0 bases from J, with 13 bases between. This CDR3 is 15 amino acids long. The CDR3 DNA follows: TGTGCCAGCAGCCGAGACAGTCATCTGAACACTGAAGCTTTCTTT. As protein: CASSRDSHLNTEAFF.

The V and J genes are TRBV28 and TRBJ2-7, with 7 bases matching TRBD2. The CDR3 is 14 residues long. V shed 6 bases and J 0 bases; nucleotides not matched to a gene: 5. Germline-derived CDR1 and CDR2 are MDHEN and SYDVKM. The CDR3: CASRGAGSSYEQYF. CDR3 bases: TGTGCCAGCAGGGGAGCGGGGAGCTCCTACGAGCAGTACTTC.

This chain connects TRBV5-4 to TRBJ1-4, with a tentative D call TRBD1 (5 bases). Germline assignment: CDR1 SGHNT and CDR2 YYREEE (reference sequence). The CDR3 covers 14 residues. The ends were cut back, 4 bases at V and 8 bases at J, with 15 bases in the middle. The CDR3 region is CASSRGHAGEKLFF. Written as DNA, the CDR3 is TGTGCCAGCAGCCGTGGACACGCCGGAGAAAAACTGTTTTTT.

This sequence joins TRBV28 and TRBJ1-4; D uncertain. Per the germline V gene, CDR1 is MDHEN and CDR2 is SYDVKM. CDR3 length equals 13 residues. The V and J ends lost 9 bases and 2 bases respectively, with 10 bases between them. CDR3 nucleotides: TGTGCCAGTGTACTAGGGACTAATGAAAAACTGTTTTTT. Its protein is CASVLGTNEKLFF.

This clone was counted between two and nine times. The chain recombines TRBV7-2 with TRBJ1-1; a possible D gene is TRBD1 (5 bases). CDR1 SGHTA and CDR2 FQGNSA come from the germline V gene. The CDR3 covers 15 residues. V dropped 1 base and J dropped 1 base, with 10 bases sitting between them. CDR3: CASSLVVGGNTEAFF. The CDR3 coding sequence is TGTGCCAGCAGCTTAGTTGTGGGGGGGAACACTGAAGCTTTCTTT.

The rearrangement links TRBV11-2 to TRBJ2-1; 7 nucleotides line up with TRBD1. The CDR3 is made up of 14 amino acids. The germline V gene encodes CDR1 SGHAT and CDR2 FQNNGV. Unmatched junction bases numbered 9, after V lost 7 bases and J lost 6 bases. CDR3 DNA: TGTGCCAGCACCACCGGGACAGTAAGCAATGAGCAGTTCTTC. Translated, it gives CASTTGTVSNEQFF.

The chain uses TRBV11-2 and TRBJ2-7; TRBD1 matches at 10 bases. CDR3 length equals 15 residues. The junction had 11 bases not matched to a gene; V was cut back by 7 bases and J by 5 bases. Germline CDR1 is SGHAT and CDR2 is FQNNGV. As DNA, the CDR3 is TGTGCCAGCACCCTGGGGGGGACAGGGGTCCACGAGCAGTACTTC. Its translation: CASTLGGTGVHEQYF.

This chain connects TRBV4-2 to TRBJ1-2; 9 bases align to TRBD1. Germline V gives CDR1 LGHNA, CDR2 YNFKEQ. The junction had 5 bases not matched to a gene; V was cut back by 1 base and J by 8 bases. This CDR3 region has 14 residues. The CDR3 DNA reads as TGTGCCAGCAGCCAAGGGACAGGGGAGTTCGGCTACACCTTC. It translates to CASSQGTGEFGYTF.

The chain carries TRBV7-8 and TRBJ1-2, with no clear D. Germline loops: CDR1 SGHVS, CDR2 FQNEAQ. The CDR3 extends over 12 amino acids. The germline V and J ends were trimmed by 1 base and 8 bases, with 8 bases remaining between them. CDR3 region: CASSLGANGYTF. The CDR3 DNA follows: TGTGCCAGCAGCTTAGGGGCAAACGGCTACACCTTC.

The chain is built from TRBV5-1 and TRBJ2-1; D uncertain. The germline V and J ends were trimmed by 5 bases and 1 base, with 10 bases remaining between them. The CDR3 runs to 14 residues. The germline CDR1 and CDR2 sequences are SGHRS and YFSETQ. The CDR3 here is CASRSRASYNEQFF. CDR3 bases: TGCGCCAGCAGGAGCCGAGCTTCCTACAATGAGCAGTTCTTC.

The chain links TRBV28 to TRBJ2-1; 7 bases line up with TRBD2. The V gene end was trimmed by 4 bases and the J gene end by 0 bases; junction bases not matched to a gene: 9. The germline V gene has CDR1 MDHEN and CDR2 SYDVKM. This CDR3 is built from 17 residues. As DNA, the CDR3 is TGTGCCAGCAGTTACCCCCAAGGCGGGAGCTCCTACAATGAGCAGTTCTTC. Its protein is CASSYPQGGSSYNEQFF.